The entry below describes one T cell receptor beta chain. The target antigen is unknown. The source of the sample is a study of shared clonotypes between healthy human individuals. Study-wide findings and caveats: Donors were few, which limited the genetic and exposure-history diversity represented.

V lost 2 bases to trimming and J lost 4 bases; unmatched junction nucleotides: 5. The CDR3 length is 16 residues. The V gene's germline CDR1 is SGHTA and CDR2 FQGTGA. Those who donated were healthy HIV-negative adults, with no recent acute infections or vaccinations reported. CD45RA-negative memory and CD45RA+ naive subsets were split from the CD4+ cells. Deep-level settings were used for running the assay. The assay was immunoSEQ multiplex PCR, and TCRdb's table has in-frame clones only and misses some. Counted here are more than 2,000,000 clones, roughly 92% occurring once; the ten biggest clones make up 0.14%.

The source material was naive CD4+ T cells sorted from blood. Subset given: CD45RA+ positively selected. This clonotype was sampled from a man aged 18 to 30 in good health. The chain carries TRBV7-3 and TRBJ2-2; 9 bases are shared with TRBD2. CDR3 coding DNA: TGTGCCAGCAGCTTAGGGACTAGCCGCGGCACCGGGGAGCTGTTTTTT. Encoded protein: CASSLGTSRGTGELFF.